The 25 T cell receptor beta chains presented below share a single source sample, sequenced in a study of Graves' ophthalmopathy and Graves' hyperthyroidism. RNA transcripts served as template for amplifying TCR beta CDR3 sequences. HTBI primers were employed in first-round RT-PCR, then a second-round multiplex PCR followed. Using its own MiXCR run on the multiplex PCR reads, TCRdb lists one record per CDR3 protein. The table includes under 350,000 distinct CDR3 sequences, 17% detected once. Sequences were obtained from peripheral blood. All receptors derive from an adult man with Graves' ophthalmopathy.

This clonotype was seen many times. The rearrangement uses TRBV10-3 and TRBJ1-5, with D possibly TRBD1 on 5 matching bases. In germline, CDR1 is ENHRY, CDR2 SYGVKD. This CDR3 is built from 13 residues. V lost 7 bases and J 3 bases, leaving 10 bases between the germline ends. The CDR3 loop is CAIKRGLNQPQHF. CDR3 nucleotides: TGTGCCATCAAAAGGGGACTCAATCAGCCCCAGCATTTT.

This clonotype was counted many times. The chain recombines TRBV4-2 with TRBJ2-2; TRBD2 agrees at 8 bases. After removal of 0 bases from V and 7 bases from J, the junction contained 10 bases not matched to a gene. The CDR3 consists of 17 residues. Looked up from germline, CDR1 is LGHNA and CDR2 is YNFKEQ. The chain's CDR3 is CASSQDRGAGVGGELFF. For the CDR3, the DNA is TGTGCCAGCAGCCAAGATAGAGGAGCGGGGGTAGGCGGGGAGCTGTTTTTT.

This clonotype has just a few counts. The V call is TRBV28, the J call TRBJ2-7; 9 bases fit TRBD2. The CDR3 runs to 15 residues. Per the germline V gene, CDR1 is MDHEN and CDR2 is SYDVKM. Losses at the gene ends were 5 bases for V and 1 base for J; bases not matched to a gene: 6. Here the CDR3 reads CASSPRTSVSYEQYF. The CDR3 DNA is TGTGCCAGCAGTCCTAGGACTAGCGTATCCTACGAGCAGTACTTC. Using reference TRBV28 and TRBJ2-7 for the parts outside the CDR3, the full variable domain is DVKVTQSSRYLVKRTGEKVFLECVQDMDHENMFWYRQDPGLGLRLIYFSYDVKMKEKGDIPEGYSVSREKKERFSLILESASTNQTSMYLCASSPRTSVSYEQYFGPGTRLTVT.

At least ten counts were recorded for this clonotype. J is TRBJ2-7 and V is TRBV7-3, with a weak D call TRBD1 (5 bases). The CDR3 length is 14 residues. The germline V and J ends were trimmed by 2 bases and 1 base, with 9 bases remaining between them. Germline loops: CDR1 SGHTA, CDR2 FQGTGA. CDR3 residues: CASSLDGQSYEQYF. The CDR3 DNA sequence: TGTGCCAGCAGCTTAGACGGACAATCCTACGAGCAGTACTTC. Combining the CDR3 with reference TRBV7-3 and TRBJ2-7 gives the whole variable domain GAGVSQTPSNKVTEKGKYVELRCDPISGHTALYWYRQSLGQGPEFLIYFQGTGAADDSGLPNDRFFAVRPEGSVSTLKIQRTERGDSAVYLCASSLDGQSYEQYFGPGTRLTVT.

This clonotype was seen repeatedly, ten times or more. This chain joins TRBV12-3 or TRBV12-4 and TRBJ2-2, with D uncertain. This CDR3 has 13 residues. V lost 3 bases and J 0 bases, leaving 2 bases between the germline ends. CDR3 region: CASSFPNTGELFF. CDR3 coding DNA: TGTGCCAGCAGTTTTCCGAACACCGGGGAGCTGTTTTTT.

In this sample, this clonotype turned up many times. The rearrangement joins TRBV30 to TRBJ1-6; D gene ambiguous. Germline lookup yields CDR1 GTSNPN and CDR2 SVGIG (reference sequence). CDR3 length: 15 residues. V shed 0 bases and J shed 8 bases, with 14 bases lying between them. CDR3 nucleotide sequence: TGTGCCTGGAGTGTCAATAGGGCGCCGGATTCACCCCTCCACTTT. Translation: CAWSVNRAPDSPLHF.

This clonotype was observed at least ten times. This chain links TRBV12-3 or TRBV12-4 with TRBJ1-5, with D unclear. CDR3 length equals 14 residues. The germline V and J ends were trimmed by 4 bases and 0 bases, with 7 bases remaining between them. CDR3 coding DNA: TGTGCCAGCAGTTATGAAGCTAGCAATCAGCCCCAGCATTTT. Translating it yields CASSYEASNQPQHF.

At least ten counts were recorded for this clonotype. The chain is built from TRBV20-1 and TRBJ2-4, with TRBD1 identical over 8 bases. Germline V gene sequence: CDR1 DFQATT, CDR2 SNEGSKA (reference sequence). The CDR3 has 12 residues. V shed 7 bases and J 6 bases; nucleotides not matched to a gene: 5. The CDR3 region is CSVGQAPNIQYF. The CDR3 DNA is TGCAGTGTGGGACAGGCCCCAAACATTCAGTACTTC.

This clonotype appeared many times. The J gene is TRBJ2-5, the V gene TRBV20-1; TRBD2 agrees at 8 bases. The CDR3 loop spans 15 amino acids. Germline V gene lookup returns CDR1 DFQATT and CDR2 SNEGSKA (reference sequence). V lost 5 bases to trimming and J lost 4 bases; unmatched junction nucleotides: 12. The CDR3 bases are TGCAGTGCTGCTGTCAGCGGGAGATTGGTAGAGACCCAGTACTTC. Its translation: CSAAVSGRLVETQYF.

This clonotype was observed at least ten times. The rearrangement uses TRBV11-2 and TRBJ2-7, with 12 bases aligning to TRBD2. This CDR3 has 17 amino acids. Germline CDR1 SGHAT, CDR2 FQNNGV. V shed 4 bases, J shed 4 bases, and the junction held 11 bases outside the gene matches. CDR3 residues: CASSSRRTSGMLYEQYF. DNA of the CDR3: TGTGCCAGCAGCTCGCGCCGGACTAGCGGGATGTTGTACGAGCAGTACTTC.

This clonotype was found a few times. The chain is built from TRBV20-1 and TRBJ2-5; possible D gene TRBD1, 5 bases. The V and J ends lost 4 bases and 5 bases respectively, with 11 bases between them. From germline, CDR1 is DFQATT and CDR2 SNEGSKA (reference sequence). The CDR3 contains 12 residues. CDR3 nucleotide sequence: TGCAGTGCTACAGGGATTTTGGAGACCCAGTACTTC. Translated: CSATGILETQYF.

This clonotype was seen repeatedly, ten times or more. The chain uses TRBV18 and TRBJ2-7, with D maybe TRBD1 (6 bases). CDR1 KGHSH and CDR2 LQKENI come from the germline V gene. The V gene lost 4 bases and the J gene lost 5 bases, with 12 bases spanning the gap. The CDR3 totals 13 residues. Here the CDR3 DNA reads TGTGCCAGCTCACTTAGACAGGTCCACGAGCAGTACTTC. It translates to CASSLRQVHEQYF. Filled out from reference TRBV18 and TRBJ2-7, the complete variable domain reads NAGVMQNPRHLVRRRGQEARLRCSPMKGHSHVYWYRQLPEEGLKFMVYLQKENIIDESGMPKERFSAEFPKEGPSILRIQQVVRGDSAAYFCASSLRQVHEQYFGPGTRLTVT.

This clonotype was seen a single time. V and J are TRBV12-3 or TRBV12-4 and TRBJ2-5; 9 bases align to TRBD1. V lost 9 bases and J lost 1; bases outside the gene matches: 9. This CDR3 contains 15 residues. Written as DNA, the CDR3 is TGTGCCAGTAATGCGGGGGACAGGGCCCAAGAGACCCAGTACTTC. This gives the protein CASNAGDRAQETQYF.

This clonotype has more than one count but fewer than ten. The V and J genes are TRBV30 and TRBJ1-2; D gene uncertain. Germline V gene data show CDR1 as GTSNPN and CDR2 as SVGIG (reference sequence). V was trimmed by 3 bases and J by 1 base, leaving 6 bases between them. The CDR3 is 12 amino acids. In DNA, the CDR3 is TGTGCCTGGAGGGACGGTAACTATGGCTACACCTTC. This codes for CAWRDGNYGYTF.

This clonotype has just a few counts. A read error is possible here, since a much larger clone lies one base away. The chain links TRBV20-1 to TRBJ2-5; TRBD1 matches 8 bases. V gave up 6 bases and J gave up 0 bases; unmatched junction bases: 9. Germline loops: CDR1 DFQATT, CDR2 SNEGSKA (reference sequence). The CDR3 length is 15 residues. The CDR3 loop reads CSAQNAGQDQETQYF. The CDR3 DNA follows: TGCAGTGCCCAAAACGCGGGACAGGACCAAGAGACCCAGTACTTC.

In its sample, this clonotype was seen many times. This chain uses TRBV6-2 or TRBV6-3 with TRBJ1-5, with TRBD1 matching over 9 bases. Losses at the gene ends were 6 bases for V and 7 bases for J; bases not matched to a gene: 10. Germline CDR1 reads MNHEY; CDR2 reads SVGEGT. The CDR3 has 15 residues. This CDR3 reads CASREGTGGWQPQHF. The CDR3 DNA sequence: TGTGCCAGCAGGGAGGGAACAGGGGGCTGGCAGCCCCAGCATTTT.

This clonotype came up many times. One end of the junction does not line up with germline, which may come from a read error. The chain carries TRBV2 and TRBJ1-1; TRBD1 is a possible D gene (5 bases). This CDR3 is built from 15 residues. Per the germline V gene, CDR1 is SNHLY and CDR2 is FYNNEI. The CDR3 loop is CASSESEGFGSEALF. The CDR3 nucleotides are TGTGCCAGCAGTGAAAGTGAGGGGTTCGGCAGTGAAGCTCTCTTT.

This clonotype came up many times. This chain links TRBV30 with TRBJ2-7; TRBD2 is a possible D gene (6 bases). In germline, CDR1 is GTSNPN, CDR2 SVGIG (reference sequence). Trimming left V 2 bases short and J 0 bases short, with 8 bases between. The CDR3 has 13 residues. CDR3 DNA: TGTGCCTGGAGTCTCGGGAGCTCCTACGAGCAGTACTTC. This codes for CAWSLGSSYEQYF.

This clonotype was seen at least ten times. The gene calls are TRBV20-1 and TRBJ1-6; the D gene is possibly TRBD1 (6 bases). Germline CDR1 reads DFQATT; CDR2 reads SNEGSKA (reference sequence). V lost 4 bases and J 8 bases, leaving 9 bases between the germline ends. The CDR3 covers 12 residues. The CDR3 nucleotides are TGCAGTGCTATCCAGGGGCATTCACCCCTCCACTTT. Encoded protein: CSAIQGHSPLHF.

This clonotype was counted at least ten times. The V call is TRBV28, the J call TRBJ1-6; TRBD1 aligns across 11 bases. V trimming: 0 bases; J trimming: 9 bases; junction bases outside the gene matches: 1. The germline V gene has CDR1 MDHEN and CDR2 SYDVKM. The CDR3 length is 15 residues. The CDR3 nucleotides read TGTGCCAGCAGTTTATGGGGACAGGGGGTTTCACCCCTCCACTTT. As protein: CASSLWGQGVSPLHF.

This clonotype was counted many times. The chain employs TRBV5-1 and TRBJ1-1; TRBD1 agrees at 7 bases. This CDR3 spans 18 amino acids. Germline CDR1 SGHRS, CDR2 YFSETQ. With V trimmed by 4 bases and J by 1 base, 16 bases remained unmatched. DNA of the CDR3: TGCGCCAGCAGCGCCCAACCAGGACAGGCCGAGGGGAACACTGAAGCTTTCTTT. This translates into CASSAQPGQAEGNTEAFF.

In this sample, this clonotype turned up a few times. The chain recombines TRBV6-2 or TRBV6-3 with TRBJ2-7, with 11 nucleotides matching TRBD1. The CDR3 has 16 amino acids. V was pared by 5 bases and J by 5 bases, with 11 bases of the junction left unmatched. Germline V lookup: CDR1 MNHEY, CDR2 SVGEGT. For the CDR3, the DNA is TGTGCCAGCAGTCTTACCCGGACAGGGGGCAACAACGAGCAGTACTTC. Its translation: CASSLTRTGGNNEQYF.

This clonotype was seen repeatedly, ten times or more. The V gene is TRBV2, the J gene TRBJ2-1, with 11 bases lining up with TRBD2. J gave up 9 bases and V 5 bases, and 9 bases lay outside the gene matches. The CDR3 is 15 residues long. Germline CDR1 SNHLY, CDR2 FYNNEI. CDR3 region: CASSRTSGSLGEQFF. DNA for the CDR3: TGTGCCAGCAGTCGAACTAGCGGGAGTTTAGGTGAGCAGTTCTTC.

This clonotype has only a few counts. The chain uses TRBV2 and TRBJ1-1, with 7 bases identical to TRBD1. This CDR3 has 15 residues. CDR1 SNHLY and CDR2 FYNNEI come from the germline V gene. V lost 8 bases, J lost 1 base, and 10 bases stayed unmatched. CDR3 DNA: TGTGCCAGCCTCCGTGGGGACAGACAGAACACTGAAGCTTTCTTT. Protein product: CASLRGDRQNTEAFF. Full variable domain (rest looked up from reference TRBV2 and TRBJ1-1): EPEVTQTPSHQVTQMGQEVILRCVPISNHLYFYWYRQILGQKVEFLVSFYNNEISEKSEIFDDQFSVERPDGSNFTLKIRSTKLEDSAMYFCASLRGDRQNTEAFFGQGTRLTVV.

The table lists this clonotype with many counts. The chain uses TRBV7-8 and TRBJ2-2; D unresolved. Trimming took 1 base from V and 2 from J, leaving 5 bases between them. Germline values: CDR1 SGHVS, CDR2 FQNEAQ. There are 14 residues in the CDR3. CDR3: CASSLVVNTGELFF. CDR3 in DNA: TGTGCCAGCAGCTTAGTTGTAAACACCGGGGAGCTGTTTTTT.